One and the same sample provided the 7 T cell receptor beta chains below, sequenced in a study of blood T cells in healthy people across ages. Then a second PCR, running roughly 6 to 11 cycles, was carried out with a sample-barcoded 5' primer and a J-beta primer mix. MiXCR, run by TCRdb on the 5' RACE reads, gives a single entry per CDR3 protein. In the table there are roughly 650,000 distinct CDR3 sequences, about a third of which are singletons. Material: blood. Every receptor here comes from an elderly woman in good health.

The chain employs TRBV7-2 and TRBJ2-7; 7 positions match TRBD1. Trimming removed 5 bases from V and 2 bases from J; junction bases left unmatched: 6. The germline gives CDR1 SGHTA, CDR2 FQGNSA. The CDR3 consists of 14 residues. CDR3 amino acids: CASSRRTGPYEQYF. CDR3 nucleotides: TGTGCCAGCAGCCGAAGGACAGGCCCCTACGAGCAGTACTTC.

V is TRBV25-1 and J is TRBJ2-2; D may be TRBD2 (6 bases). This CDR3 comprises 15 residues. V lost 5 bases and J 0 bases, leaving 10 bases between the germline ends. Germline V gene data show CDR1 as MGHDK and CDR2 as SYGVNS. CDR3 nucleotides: TGTGCCAGCAGTACTAGCCCTCCGAACACCGGGGAGCTGTTTTTT. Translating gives CASSTSPPNTGELFF.

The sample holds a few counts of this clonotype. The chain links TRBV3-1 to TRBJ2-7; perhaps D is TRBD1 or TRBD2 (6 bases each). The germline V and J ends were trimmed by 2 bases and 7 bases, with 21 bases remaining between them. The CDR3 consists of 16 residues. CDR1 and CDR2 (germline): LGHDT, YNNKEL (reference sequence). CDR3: CASSQTIFRGGGEQYF. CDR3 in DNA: TGTGCCAGCAGCCAAACTATTTTCAGGGGTGGGGGGGAGCAGTACTTC.

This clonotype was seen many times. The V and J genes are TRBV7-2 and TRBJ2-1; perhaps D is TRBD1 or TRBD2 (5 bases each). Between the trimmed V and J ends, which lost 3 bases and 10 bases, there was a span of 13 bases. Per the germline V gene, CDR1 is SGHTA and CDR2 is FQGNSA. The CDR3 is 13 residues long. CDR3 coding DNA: TGTGCCAGCAGCTTGGGACGAGGGGCGGAGCAGTTCTTC. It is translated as CASSLGRGAEQFF.

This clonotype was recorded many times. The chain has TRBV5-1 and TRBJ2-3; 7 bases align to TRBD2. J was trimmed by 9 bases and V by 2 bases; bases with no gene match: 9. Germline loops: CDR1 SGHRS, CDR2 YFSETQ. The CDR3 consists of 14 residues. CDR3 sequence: CASSLAGPKYTQYF. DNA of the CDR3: TGCGCCAGCAGCTTAGCGGGGCCGAAGTACACGCAGTATTTT. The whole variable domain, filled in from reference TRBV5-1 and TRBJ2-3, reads KAGVTQTPRYLIKTRGQQVTLSCSPISGHRSVSWYQQTPGQGLQFLFEYFSETQRNKGNFPGRFSGRQFSNSRSEMNVSTLELGDSALYLCASSLAGPKYTQYFGPGTRLTVL.

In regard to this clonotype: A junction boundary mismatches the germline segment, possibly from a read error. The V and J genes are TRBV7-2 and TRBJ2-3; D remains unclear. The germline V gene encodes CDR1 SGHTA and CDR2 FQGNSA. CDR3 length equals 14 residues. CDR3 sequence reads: CASSLDGPLDTRYF. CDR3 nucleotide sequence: TGTGCCAGCAGCTTAGACGGACCTCTGGATACGCGGTATTTT.

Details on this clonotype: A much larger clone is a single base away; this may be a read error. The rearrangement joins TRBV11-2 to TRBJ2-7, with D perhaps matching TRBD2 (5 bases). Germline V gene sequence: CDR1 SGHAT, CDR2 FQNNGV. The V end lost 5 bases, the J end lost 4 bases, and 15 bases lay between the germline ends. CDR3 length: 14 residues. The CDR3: CASSRETGFYEQYF. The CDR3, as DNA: TGTGCCAGCAGCCGCGAGACGGGATTTTACGAGCAGTACTTC. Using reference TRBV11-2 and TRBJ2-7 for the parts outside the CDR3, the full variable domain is EAGVAQSPRYKIIEKRQSVAFWCNPISGHATLYWYQQILGQGPKLLIQFQNNGVVDDSQLPKDRFSAERLKGVDSTLKIQPAKLEDSAVYLCASSRETGFYEQYFGPGTRLTVT.